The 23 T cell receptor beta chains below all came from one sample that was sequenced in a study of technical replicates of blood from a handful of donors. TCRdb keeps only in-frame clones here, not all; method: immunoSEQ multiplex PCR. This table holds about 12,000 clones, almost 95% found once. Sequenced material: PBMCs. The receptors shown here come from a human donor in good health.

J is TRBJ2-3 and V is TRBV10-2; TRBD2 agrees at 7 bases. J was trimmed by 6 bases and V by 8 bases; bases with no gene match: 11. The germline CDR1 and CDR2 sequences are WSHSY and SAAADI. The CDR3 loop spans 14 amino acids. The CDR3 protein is CASWEGQAYDTQYF. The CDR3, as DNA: TGCGCCAGCTGGGAGGGGCAGGCTTACGATACGCAGTATTTT.

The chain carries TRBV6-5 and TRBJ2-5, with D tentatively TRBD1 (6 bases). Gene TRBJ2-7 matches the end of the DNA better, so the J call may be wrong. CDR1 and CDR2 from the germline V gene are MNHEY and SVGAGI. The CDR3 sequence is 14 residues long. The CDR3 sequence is CASSYSQGLYEQYF. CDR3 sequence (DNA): TGTGCCAGCAGTTACTCTCAGGGGTTATACGAGCAGTACTTC.

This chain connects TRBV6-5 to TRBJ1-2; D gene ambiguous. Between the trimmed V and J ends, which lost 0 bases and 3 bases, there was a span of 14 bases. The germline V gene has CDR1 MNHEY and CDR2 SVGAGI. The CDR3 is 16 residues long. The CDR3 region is CASSYSTGNPYYGYTF. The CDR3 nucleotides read TGTGCCAGCAGTTACTCGACGGGGAATCCCTACTATGGCTACACCTTC.

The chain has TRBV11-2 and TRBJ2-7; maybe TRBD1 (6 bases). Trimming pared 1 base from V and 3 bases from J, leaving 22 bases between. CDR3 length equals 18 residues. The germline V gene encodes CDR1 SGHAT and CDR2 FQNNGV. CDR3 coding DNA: TGTGCCAGCAGCTTAGCCAACCCGGGACAAGGGAATAGCTACGAGCAGTACTTC. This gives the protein CASSLANPGQGNSYEQYF.

The CDR3 region has the DNA TGCAGCGTTGAATGGTCAGCGGGGGACTACGAGCAGTACTTC. This gives the protein CSVEWSAGDYEQYF. The genes are TRBV29-1 and TRBJ2-7; 8 positions agree with TRBD2. Looked up from germline, CDR1 is SQVTM and CDR2 is ANQGSEA. This CDR3 has 14 amino acids. V lost 2 bases to trimming and J lost 3 bases; unmatched junction nucleotides: 6.

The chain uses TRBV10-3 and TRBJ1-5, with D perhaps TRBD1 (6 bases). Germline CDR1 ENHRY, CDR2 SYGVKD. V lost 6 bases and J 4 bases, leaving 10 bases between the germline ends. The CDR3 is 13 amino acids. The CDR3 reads CAIRSDRNQPQHF. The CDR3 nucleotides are TGTGCCATCAGATCGGACAGAAATCAGCCCCAGCATTTT.

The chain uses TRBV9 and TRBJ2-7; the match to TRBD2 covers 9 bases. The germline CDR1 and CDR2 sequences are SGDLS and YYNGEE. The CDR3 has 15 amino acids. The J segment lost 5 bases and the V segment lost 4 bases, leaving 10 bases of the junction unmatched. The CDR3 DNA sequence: TGTGCCAGCAGCTCAAGCATCAGGACTAGCGACGAGCAGTACTTC. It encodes CASSSSIRTSDEQYF. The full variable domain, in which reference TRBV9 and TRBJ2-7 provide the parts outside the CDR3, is DSGVTQTPKHLITATGQRVTLRCSPRSGDLSVYWYQQSLDQGLQFLIQYYNGEERAKGNILERFSAQQFPDLHSELNLSSLELGDSALYFCASSSSIRTSDEQYFGPGTRLTVT.

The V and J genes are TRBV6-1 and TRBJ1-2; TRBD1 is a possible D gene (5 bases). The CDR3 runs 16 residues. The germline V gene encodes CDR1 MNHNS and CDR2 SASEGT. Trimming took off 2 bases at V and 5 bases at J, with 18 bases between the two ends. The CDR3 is CASSEKSDSPNYGYTF. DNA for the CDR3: TGTGCCAGCAGTGAAAAGAGCGACAGCCCAAATTATGGCTACACCTTC.

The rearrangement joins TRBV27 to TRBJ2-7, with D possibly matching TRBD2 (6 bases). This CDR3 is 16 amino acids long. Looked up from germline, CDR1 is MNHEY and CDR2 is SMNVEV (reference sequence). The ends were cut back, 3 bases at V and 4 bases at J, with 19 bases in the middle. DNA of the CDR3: TGTGCCAGCAGTTTTAGGGTCCGGGACTGGGCTTACGAGCAGTACTTC. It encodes CASSFRVRDWAYEQYF.

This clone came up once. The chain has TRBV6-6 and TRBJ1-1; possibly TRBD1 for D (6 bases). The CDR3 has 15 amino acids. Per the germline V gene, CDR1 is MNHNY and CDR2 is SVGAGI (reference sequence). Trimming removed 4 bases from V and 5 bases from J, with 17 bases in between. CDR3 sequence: CASSSPGQSGTEAFF. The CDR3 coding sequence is TGTGCCAGCAGTTCACCGGGACAAAGTGGGACTGAAGCTTTCTTT.

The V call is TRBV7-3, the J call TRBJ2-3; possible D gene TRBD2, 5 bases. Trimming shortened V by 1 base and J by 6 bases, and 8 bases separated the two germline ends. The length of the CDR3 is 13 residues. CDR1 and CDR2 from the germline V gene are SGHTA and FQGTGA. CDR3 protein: CASSLSRDDTQYF. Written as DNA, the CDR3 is TGTGCCAGCAGCTTAAGCCGGGATGATACGCAGTATTTT.

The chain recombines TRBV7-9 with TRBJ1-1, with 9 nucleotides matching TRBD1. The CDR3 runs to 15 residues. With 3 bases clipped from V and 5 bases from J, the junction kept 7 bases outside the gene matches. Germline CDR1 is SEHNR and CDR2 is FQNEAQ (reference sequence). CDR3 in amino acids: CASSLTGGVGTEAFF. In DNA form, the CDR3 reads TGTGCCAGCAGCTTGACAGGGGGGGTTGGAACTGAAGCTTTCTTT.

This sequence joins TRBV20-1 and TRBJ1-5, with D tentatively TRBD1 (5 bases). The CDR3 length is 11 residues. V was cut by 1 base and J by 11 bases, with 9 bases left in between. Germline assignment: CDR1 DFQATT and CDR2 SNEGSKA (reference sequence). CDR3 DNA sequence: TGCAGTGCTAGAGCCAGGGTAGCCCAGCATTTT. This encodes CSARARVAQHF.

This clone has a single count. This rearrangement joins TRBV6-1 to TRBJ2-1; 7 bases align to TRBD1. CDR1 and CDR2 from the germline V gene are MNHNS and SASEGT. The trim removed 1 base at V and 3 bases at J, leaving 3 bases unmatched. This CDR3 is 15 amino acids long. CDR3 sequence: CASSEEAGGYNEQFF. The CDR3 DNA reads TGTGCCAGCAGTGAAGAAGCAGGGGGCTACAATGAGCAGTTCTTC.

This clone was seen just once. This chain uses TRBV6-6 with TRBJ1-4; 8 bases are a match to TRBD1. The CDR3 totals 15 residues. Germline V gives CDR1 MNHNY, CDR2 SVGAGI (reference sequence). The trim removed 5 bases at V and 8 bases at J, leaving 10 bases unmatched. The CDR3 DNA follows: TGTGCCAGCAGTGACCCAGGACAGGGAGAGGAAAAACTGTTTTTT. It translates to CASSDPGQGEEKLFF.

The CDR3: CASAISGHSYEQYF. DNA for the CDR3: TGTGCCAGCGCTATTTCGGGTCACTCCTACGAGCAGTACTTC. This chain connects TRBV28 to TRBJ2-7; D uncertain. CDR1 and CDR2 from the germline V gene are MDHEN and SYDVKM. V dropped 8 bases and J dropped 0 bases, with 14 bases sitting between them. The CDR3 sequence is 14 residues long.

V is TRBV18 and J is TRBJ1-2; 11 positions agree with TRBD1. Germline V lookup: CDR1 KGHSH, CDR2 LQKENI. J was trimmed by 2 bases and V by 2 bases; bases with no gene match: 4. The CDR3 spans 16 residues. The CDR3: CASSPGTGGLNYGYTF. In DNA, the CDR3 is TGTGCCAGCTCACCAGGGACAGGGGGTCTGAACTATGGCTACACCTTC.

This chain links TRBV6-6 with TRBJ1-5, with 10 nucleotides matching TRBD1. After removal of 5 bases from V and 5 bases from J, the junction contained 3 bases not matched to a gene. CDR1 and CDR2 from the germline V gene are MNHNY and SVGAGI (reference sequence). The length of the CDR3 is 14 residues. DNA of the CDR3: TGTGCCAGCAGTCAGGGGACAGGGGATCAGCCCCAGCATTTT. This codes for CASSQGTGDQPQHF.

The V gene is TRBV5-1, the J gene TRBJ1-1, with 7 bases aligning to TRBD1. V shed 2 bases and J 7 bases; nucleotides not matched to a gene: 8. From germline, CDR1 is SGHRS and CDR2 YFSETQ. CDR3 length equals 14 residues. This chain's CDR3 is CASSLGTVGVEAFF. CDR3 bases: TGCGCCAGCAGCTTAGGGACAGTCGGAGTTGAAGCTTTCTTT.

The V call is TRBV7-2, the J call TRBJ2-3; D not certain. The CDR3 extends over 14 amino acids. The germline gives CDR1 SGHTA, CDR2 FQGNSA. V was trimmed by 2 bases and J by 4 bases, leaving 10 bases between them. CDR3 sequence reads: CASSLRVSPDTQYF. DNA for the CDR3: TGTGCCAGCAGCTTACGGGTTAGCCCAGATACGCAGTATTTT.

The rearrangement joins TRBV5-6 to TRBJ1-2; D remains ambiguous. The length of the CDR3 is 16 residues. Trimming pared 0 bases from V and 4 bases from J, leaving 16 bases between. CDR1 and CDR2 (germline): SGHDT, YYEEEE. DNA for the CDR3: TGTGCCAGCAGCTTGGCCCGAACGGGTATCGGCTATGGCTACACCTTC. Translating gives CASSLARTGIGYGYTF.

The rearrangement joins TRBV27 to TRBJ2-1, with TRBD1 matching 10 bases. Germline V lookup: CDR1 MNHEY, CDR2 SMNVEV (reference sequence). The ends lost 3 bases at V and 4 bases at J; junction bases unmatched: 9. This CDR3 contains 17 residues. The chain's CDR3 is CASSFPRDRGRYNEQFF. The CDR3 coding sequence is TGTGCCAGCAGTTTCCCACGGGACAGGGGCCGGTACAATGAGCAGTTCTTC.

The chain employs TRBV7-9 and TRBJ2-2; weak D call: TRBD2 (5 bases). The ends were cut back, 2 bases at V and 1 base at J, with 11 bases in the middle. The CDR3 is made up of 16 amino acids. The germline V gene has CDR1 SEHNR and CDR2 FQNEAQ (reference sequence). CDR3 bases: TGTGCCAGCAGCTTAACTAGTATTCTGAACACCGGGGAGCTGTTTTTT. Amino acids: CASSLTSILNTGELFF.